Below are 24 T cell receptor beta chains sequenced from a single sample in a study of siplizumab effects on memory and regulatory T cells. Profiling relied on immunoSEQ multiplex PCR, and the TCRdb table lists in-frame clones only, not all of them. In the table there are some 88,000 clones, about 87% of which are singletons. The sample was CD4+ T cells sorted from blood. Source of these receptors: a human donor in good health.

This sequence joins TRBV5-1 and TRBJ1-2; 7 nucleotides align to TRBD1. V dropped 5 bases and J dropped 7; count of bases not matched to a gene: 14. The CDR3 sequence is 15 residues long. The germline V gene has CDR1 SGHRS and CDR2 YFSETQ. CDR3 nucleotide sequence: TGCGCCAGCAGTTCGGACAGGCTGAGCATGGGTGGCTACACCTTC. Translation gives CASSSDRLSMGGYTF. The entire variable domain, with the rest obtained from reference TRBV5-1 and TRBJ1-2, is as follows: KAGVTQTPRYLIKTRGQQVTLSCSPISGHRSVSWYQQTPGQGLQFLFEYFSETQRNKGNFPGRFSGRQFSNSRSEMNVSTLELGDSALYLCASSSDRLSMGGYTFGSGTRLTVV.

This chain joins TRBV5-1 and TRBJ2-6; D is unresolved. The CDR3 is 16 amino acids. Trimming stripped 1 base from V and 1 base from J, with 9 bases between. Germline V gene data show CDR1 as SGHRS and CDR2 as YFSETQ. DNA for the CDR3: TGCGCCAGCAGCTTGTCCGGCCCATCTGGGGCCAACGTCCTGACTTTC. Translation: CASSLSGPSGANVLTF.

The chain links TRBV6-1 to TRBJ2-3; a weak D match, TRBD1 (5 bases). The CDR3 is 15 residues long. Germline CDR1 reads MNHNS; CDR2 reads SASEGT. Trimming shortened V by 1 base and J by 2 bases, and 10 bases separated the two germline ends. The CDR3 nucleotides read TGTGCCAGCAGTGAAGAGGGGTTTCCCACAGATACGCAGTATTTT. Residues: CASSEEGFPTDTQYF.

The rearrangement links TRBV10-3 to TRBJ2-3, with D maybe TRBD1 (5 bases). The CDR3 totals 15 residues. V was trimmed by 4 bases and J by 2 bases, leaving 13 bases between them. Germline V gives CDR1 ENHRY, CDR2 SYGVKD. DNA of the CDR3: TGTGCCATCAGTGGGGGCGCTGGGGACACAGATACGCAGTATTTT. Its protein is CAISGGAGDTDTQYF.

The chain carries TRBV5-1 and TRBJ2-7; D is ambiguous. CDR1 SGHRS and CDR2 YFSETQ come from the germline V gene. This CDR3 is 15 amino acids long. V lost 0 bases, J lost 4 bases, and 14 bases lay in between. The CDR3 protein is CASSLAARVLYEQYF. The CDR3 nucleotides read TGCGCCAGCAGCTTGGCAGCCCGGGTCCTTTACGAGCAGTACTTC.

The CDR3 DNA is TGTGCCAGCAGTCGTGGACTAGCGGGAGGAAGTAACGAGCAGTACTTC. Translating gives CASSRGLAGGSNEQYF. V and J are TRBV27 and TRBJ2-7, with TRBD2 identical over 14 bases. From germline, CDR1 is MNHEY and CDR2 SMNVEV (reference sequence). CDR3 length equals 16 residues. After removal of 5 bases from V and 5 bases from J, the junction contained 8 bases not matched to a gene.

The rearrangement joins TRBV10-2 to TRBJ2-7, with 8 bases identical to TRBD2. This CDR3 is 16 amino acids long. V was pared by 3 bases and J by 0 bases, with 7 bases of the junction left unmatched. Germline V gives CDR1 WSHSY, CDR2 SAAADI. In DNA form, the CDR3 reads TGCGCCAGCAGTGACACTAGCGGAAGGAGCTCCTACGAGCAGTACTTC. The encoded protein is CASSDTSGRSSYEQYF.

The CDR3 is CASSLGSGRALHEQFF. The CDR3 DNA follows: TGTGCCAGCAGCTTAGGGAGCGGGAGGGCTTTACATGAGCAGTTCTTC. This chain uses TRBV7-6 with TRBJ2-1; 10 positions match TRBD2. This CDR3 contains 16 residues. V shed 1 base and J 8 bases; nucleotides not matched to a gene: 8. Germline CDR1 is SGHVS and CDR2 is FNYEAQ.

The V call is TRBV5-6, the J call TRBJ2-2, with D possibly TRBD2 on 6 matching bases. This CDR3 comprises 16 residues. V was pared by 0 bases and J by 5 bases, with 14 bases between. The germline V gene has CDR1 SGHDT and CDR2 YYEEEE. As DNA, the CDR3 is TGTGCCAGCAGCTTGGCAAGGGGCGCGGGGACCGGGGAGCTGTTTTTT. Amino acids: CASSLARGAGTGELFF. The complete variable domain, with remaining parts taken from reference TRBV5-6 and TRBJ2-2, reads DAGVTQSPTHLIKTRGQQVTLRCSPKSGHDTVSWYQQALGQGPQFIFQYYEEEERQRGNFPDRFSGHQFPNYSSELNVNALLLGDSALYLCASSLARGAGTGELFFGEGSRLTVL.

This clone was picked up a small number of times. CDR3 region: CASSSTGKGYTF. CDR3 sequence (DNA): TGTGCCAGCAGCTCGACAGGGAAGGGCTACACCTTC. The chain employs TRBV5-5 and TRBJ1-2; 7 bases line up with TRBD1. Germline CDR1 SGHKS, CDR2 YYEKEE (reference sequence). V shed 3 bases, J shed 8 bases, and the junction held 4 bases outside the gene matches. CDR3 length equals 12 residues.

This chain uses TRBV11-1 with TRBJ2-5; a possible D gene is TRBD1 (5 bases). The J call could be wrong; TRBJ2-7 is a better fit for the DNA end. Germline values: CDR1 SGHAT, CDR2 FQDESV (reference sequence). The CDR3 runs 13 residues. The CDR3 region is CASSFRGSYEQYF. The CDR3 DNA is TGTGCCAGCAGCTTTAGGGGTTCCTACGAGCAGTACTTC.

This chain links TRBV10-3 with TRBJ2-3, with 8 bases identical to TRBD2. Germline V lookup: CDR1 ENHRY, CDR2 SYGVKD. V was clipped by 1 base and J by 2 bases; unmatched bases: 2. The CDR3 loop spans 15 amino acids. The CDR3 DNA is TGTGCCATCAGTGAGTTAGCGGGAAACACAGATACGCAGTATTTT. Translated: CAISELAGNTDTQYF.

This chain connects TRBV6-6 to TRBJ2-5; D perhaps matches TRBD1 (6 bases). This CDR3 comprises 14 residues. Germline loops: CDR1 MNHNY, CDR2 SVGAGI (reference sequence). Deletions cut 5 bases from V and 4 bases from J, with 14 bases between. The DNA of the CDR3 is TGTGCCAGCAGTGCGCAGGGGCTGCGAGAGACCCAGTACTTC. Translation gives CASSAQGLRETQYF.

The chain combines TRBV27 with TRBJ2-7; a weak D match, TRBD1 (6 bases). The ends were cut back, 4 bases at V and 2 bases at J, with 15 bases in the middle. CDR1 and CDR2 (germline): MNHEY, SMNVEV (reference sequence). The CDR3 length is 15 residues. In DNA form, the CDR3 reads TGTGCCAGCAGTTACCAAGGCGAGGGGGCCTACGAGCAGTACTTC. Translated, it gives CASSYQGEGAYEQYF.

The rearrangement joins TRBV9 to TRBJ2-1; tentatively, D is TRBD1 (5 bases). V lost 6 bases and J 3 bases, leaving 16 bases between the germline ends. Germline lookup yields CDR1 SGDLS and CDR2 YYNGEE. CDR3 length: 15 amino acids. The CDR3 reads CASTRVQGFYNEQFF. The CDR3 DNA reads TGTGCCAGCACTAGGGTCCAGGGCTTCTACAATGAGCAGTTCTTC.

The rearrangement links TRBV21-1 to TRBJ2-7; the table's D call, TRBD2, has no DNA check behind it. TRBV21-1 is assigned pseudogene status. The length of the CDR3 is 15 residues. In DNA, the CDR3 is TGTGCCAGCAGCAAAACACTAGCGGGGGCCTACGAGCAGTACTTC. It encodes CASSKTLAGAYEQYF.

The chain is built from TRBV30 and TRBJ1-5, with 8 bases that match TRBD1. Trimming cost V 7 bases and J 7 bases; bases outside gene matches: 6. Germline CDR1 and CDR2: GTSNPN and SVGIG (reference sequence). This CDR3 comprises 12 residues. CDR3 DNA sequence: TGTGCCTTCCGGACAGGGAACCAGCCCCAGCATTTT. It is translated as CAFRTGNQPQHF.

This chain links TRBV6-5 with TRBJ2-4; the D is unclear. Germline V gene sequence: CDR1 MNHEY, CDR2 SVGAGI. The CDR3 length is 16 residues. V was trimmed by 0 bases and J by 1 base, leaving 10 bases between them. This CDR3 is CASSYSRKGAKNIQYF. As DNA, the CDR3 is TGTGCCAGCAGTTACTCCAGAAAGGGCGCCAAAAACATTCAGTACTTC.

The chain carries TRBV6-5 and TRBJ1-3, with 7 bases that match TRBD1. In germline, CDR1 is MNHEY, CDR2 SVGAGI. The length of the CDR3 is 14 residues. Trimming removed 6 bases from V and 4 bases from J; junction bases left unmatched: 6. CDR3 sequence: CASRTDREGNTIYF. In DNA form, the CDR3 reads TGTGCCAGCAGGACCGACAGGGAAGGAAACACCATATATTTT.

The genes are TRBV4-2 and TRBJ1-4; D is unclear. Germline V gene data show CDR1 as LGHNA and CDR2 as YNFKEQ. Trimming pared 0 bases from V and 6 bases from J, leaving 11 bases between. There are 15 residues in the CDR3. The CDR3 spells CASSQDPDGHEKLFF. The CDR3 coding sequence is TGTGCCAGCAGCCAAGACCCCGACGGTCATGAAAAACTGTTTTTT.

The chain carries TRBV5-5 and TRBJ1-4; 10 positions match TRBD1. The V and J ends lost 1 base and 8 bases, in that order; junction bases with no gene match: 5. Germline V gene lookup returns CDR1 SGHKS and CDR2 YYEKEE (reference sequence). CDR3 length: 15 residues. CDR3 in DNA: TGTGCCAGCAGCTTGTTCGGACAGGGGGACGAAAAACTGTTTTTT. It translates to CASSLFGQGDEKLFF.

The chain has TRBV9 and TRBJ2-2; D possibly corresponds to TRBD1 (6 bases). The germline V gene has CDR1 SGDLS and CDR2 YYNGEE. This CDR3 is built from 15 residues. V was trimmed by 4 bases and J by 1 base, leaving 11 bases between them. DNA for the CDR3: TGTGCCAGCAGCCTGCAGACAGGGAACACCGGGGAGCTGTTTTTT. It specifies CASSLQTGNTGELFF. The whole variable domain, filled in from reference TRBV9 and TRBJ2-2, reads DSGVTQTPKHLITATGQRVTLRCSPRSGDLSVYWYQQSLDQGLQFLIQYYNGEERAKGNILERFSAQQFPDLHSELNLSSLELGDSALYFCASSLQTGNTGELFFGEGSRLTVL.

The CDR3 is CASSLNGARTEAFF. CDR3 in DNA: TGTGCCAGCAGCTTAAATGGGGCGCGCACTGAAGCTTTCTTT. V is TRBV11-2 and J is TRBJ1-1; perhaps TRBD1 as D (5 bases). CDR1 and CDR2 (germline): SGHAT, FQNNGV. The length of the CDR3 is 14 residues. The ends were cut back, 2 bases at V and 4 bases at J, with 11 bases in the middle.

This sequence joins TRBV10-3 and TRBJ2-6, with a weak D call TRBD2 (6 bases). V was pared by 6 bases and J by 0 bases, with 9 bases between. CDR1 is ENHRY, CDR2 SYGVKD, per germline. CDR3 size: 15 residues. CDR3 nucleotide sequence: TGTGCCATCAGAGGAGGGCTCTCTGGGGCCAACGTCCTGACTTTC. Translated: CAIRGGLSGANVLTF.